Below, 2 T cell receptor beta chains from the same sample are listed, as sequenced in a study of blood T cell repertoires in COVID-19. TCRdb's table, derived via immunoSEQ multiplex PCR, lists solely in-frame clones and lacks some. The profile shows tens of thousands of clones, more than 80% of them singletons. Source material: peripheral blood. Every receptor here comes from a man aged 50 to 60 with COVID-19, enrolled during active disease.

The gene calls are TRBV3-1 (or the pseudogene TRBV3-2) and TRBJ2-7; no firm D call. Looked up from germline, CDR1 is LGHDT and CDR2 is YNNKEL (reference sequence). The CDR3 is 15 amino acids. V was trimmed by 5 bases and J by 0 bases, leaving 14 bases between them. The CDR3 loop is CASSLAGRSSYEQYF. The CDR3 nucleotides are TGTGCCAGCAGCTTAGCTGGCCGTAGCTCCTACGAGCAGTACTTC.

There are a few counts of this clone. The chain uses TRBV7-9 and TRBJ1-2; 8 bases match TRBD1. The CDR3 totals 14 residues. Unmatched junction bases numbered 10, after V lost 5 bases and J lost 8 bases. The germline gives CDR1 SEHNR, CDR2 FQNEAQ (reference sequence). The DNA for the CDR3 is TGTGCCAGCAGCCGGGGGACAGGACTATGGGGCTACACCTTC. Encoded protein: CASSRGTGLWGYTF.